The 32 T cell receptor beta chains in this list originate from one sample, sequenced in a study of T cells in localized non-small cell lung cancer. Method: immunoSEQ multiplex PCR; TCRdb's copy keeps in-frame clones and lacks some. The sample has about 33,000 clones, 80% seen once; the top ten hold about 16%. The sample consisted of peripheral blood, taken before any cancer treatment. These receptors all stem from a male donor aged 60 or older with stage III squamous cell lung carcinoma.

The chain links TRBV6-1 to TRBJ1-1; D gene ambiguous. Trimming removed 7 bases from V and 3 bases from J, with 15 bases in between. Germline CDR1 MNHNS, CDR2 SASEGT. CDR3 size: 14 residues. The CDR3 reads CASIRLGLDTEAFF. The CDR3 DNA is TGTGCCAGCATCAGACTGGGGTTGGACACTGAAGCTTTCTTT.

The chain links TRBV28 to TRBJ1-5, with D unresolved. V lost 6 bases and J 5 bases, leaving 14 bases between the germline ends. This CDR3 contains 14 residues. The V gene's germline CDR1 is MDHEN and CDR2 SYDVKM. CDR3 sequence reads: CASRGRRTHQPQHF. CDR3 coding DNA: TGTGCCAGCAGAGGACGGAGGACCCATCAGCCCCAGCATTTT.

This chain joins TRBV7-3 and TRBJ2-1; no reliable D call. Germline V gene data show CDR1 as SGHTA and CDR2 as FQGTGA. The ends were cut back, 5 bases at V and 9 bases at J, with 2 bases in the middle. This CDR3 comprises 9 residues. CDR3 DNA: TGTGCCAGCAGCGCTGAGCAGTTCTTC. Encoded protein: CASSAEQFF.

The chain joins TRBV27 to TRBJ2-1; the D call may be TRBD1 or TRBD2 (5 bases each). Germline values: CDR1 MNHEY, CDR2 SMNVEV (reference sequence). The CDR3 totals 19 residues. V lost 5 bases, J lost 0 bases, and 23 bases lay in between. In DNA, the CDR3 is TGTGCCAGCAGTCGCCTGGGACCAGGGATCCCGAGCTCCTACAATGAGCAGTTCTTC. Its protein is CASSRLGPGIPSSYNEQFF.

This clone was detected only once. The rearrangement links TRBV4-2 to TRBJ2-7; no definite D call. This CDR3 comprises 15 residues. Germline lookup yields CDR1 LGHNA and CDR2 YNFKEQ. V lost 1 base, J lost 0 bases, and 10 bases lay in between. The CDR3 here is CASSQATSSSYEQYF. CDR3 coding DNA: TGTGCCAGCAGCCAAGCGACGTCTAGCTCCTACGAGCAGTACTTC.

The chain is built from TRBV5-3 and TRBJ2-7; D is unclear. TRBV5-3 is placed among ORFs of uncertain function. CDR3 length: 20 residues. V was trimmed by 7 bases and J by 9 bases, leaving 41 bases between them. Written as DNA, the CDR3 is TGTGCCAGACCTCATCCCGTCCGACAAGGGCGCCCCCCCTGGCGTATTGGGCAGTACTTC. Protein sequence: CARPHPVRQGRPPWRIGQYF.

This chain connects TRBV18 to TRBJ2-3, with 11 bases identical to TRBD2. V gave up 3 bases and J gave up 4 bases; unmatched junction bases: 12. The germline CDR1 and CDR2 sequences are KGHSH and LQKENI. The CDR3 is 18 residues long. DNA of the CDR3: TGTGCCAGCTCACCGGGTCTGACTAGCGGGATACTAGCAGATACGCAGTATTTT. Protein: CASSPGLTSGILADTQYF.

This chain links TRBV19 with TRBJ1-5; D gene unclear. Germline V lookup: CDR1 LNHDA, CDR2 SQIVND (reference sequence). V shed 1 base and J shed 5 bases, with 6 bases lying between them. The CDR3 covers 13 residues. The CDR3 DNA sequence: TGTGCCAGTAGTATAGCGGCCGATCAGCCCCAGCATTTT. Residues: CASSIAADQPQHF.

This sequence joins TRBV5-5 and TRBJ2-7, with a tentative D call TRBD1 (6 bases). This CDR3 region has 14 residues. Trimming removed 5 bases at V and 2 bases at J, with 14 bases between. Per the germline V gene, CDR1 is SGHKS and CDR2 is YYEKEE (reference sequence). The CDR3 here is CASRITGNAYEQYF. CDR3 DNA: TGTGCCAGCAGGATTACAGGGAACGCCTACGAGCAGTACTTC. The full variable domain, rest sourced from reference TRBV5-5 and TRBJ2-7, is DAGVTQSPTHLIKTRGQQVTLRCSPISGHKSVSWYQQVLGQGPQFIFQYYEKEERGRGNFPDRFSARQFPNYSSELNVNALLLGDSALYLCASRITGNAYEQYFGPGTRLTVT.

The chain carries TRBV6-5 and TRBJ1-1; 8 bases line up with TRBD1. V lost 6 bases and J lost 4; bases outside the gene matches: 7. The germline gives CDR1 MNHEY, CDR2 SVGAGI. The CDR3 spans 14 residues. In DNA, the CDR3 is TGTGCCAGCAGCTCCAGGACAGGGTCCACTGAAGCTTTCTTT. Residues: CASSSRTGSTEAFF.

The rearrangement uses TRBV7-9 and TRBJ2-3; no reliable D call. Deletions cut 2 bases from V and 5 bases from J, with 5 bases between. This CDR3 contains 12 residues. Germline loops: CDR1 SEHNR, CDR2 FQNEAQ (reference sequence). This chain's CDR3 is CASSLSGDTQYF. The CDR3 bases are TGTGCCAGCAGCTTATCTGGAGATACGCAGTATTTT.

This clone was counted a single time. This chain uses TRBV7-2 with TRBJ1-1, with D tentatively TRBD1 (6 bases). Trimming shortened V by 5 bases and J by 0 bases, and 16 bases separated the two germline ends. Germline V lookup: CDR1 SGHTA, CDR2 FQGNSA. The CDR3 is 16 amino acids. The CDR3 region has the DNA TGTGCCAGCAGCCCAAGACAGGTATCAATGAACACTGAAGCTTTCTTT. This translates into CASSPRQVSMNTEAFF.

This clone was seen a single time. The V and J genes are TRBV7-8 and TRBJ2-4; weak D call: TRBD2 (6 bases). Trimming left V 3 bases short and J 8 bases short, with 14 bases between. Per the germline V gene, CDR1 is SGHVS and CDR2 is FQNEAQ. The CDR3 covers 14 residues. The CDR3 DNA follows: TGTGCCAGCAGCTTCTCGGGGGACCGGGACATTCAGTACTTC. Protein: CASSFSGDRDIQYF.

This clone was counted only a few times. CDR3: CASSPSTDTQYF. In DNA form, the CDR3 reads TGTGCCAGCTCACCAAGCACAGATACGCAGTATTTT. V gene TRBV18 combines with J gene TRBJ2-3, with D unresolved. CDR1 and CDR2 (germline): KGHSH, LQKENI. V lost 2 bases and J lost 0, with 0 bases in between. The CDR3 length is 12 residues.

V usage is TRBV28 and J usage is TRBJ1-4; D may be TRBD1 (5 bases). V was cut by 4 bases and J by 7 bases, with 16 bases left in between. Germline assignment: CDR1 MDHEN and CDR2 SYDVKM. The CDR3 runs 15 residues. DNA for the CDR3: TGTGCCAGCAGTTCCCCTGGGGCCCGAGGTGAAAAACTGTTTTTT. Its translation: CASSSPGARGEKLFF.

This chain joins TRBV6-5 and TRBJ1-3, with no clear D. V lost 6 bases to trimming and J lost 3 bases, with 12 bases between them. This CDR3 region has 14 residues. Germline V gene data show CDR1 as MNHEY and CDR2 as SVGAGI. CDR3 region: CASRGIGNGNTIYF. CDR3 in DNA: TGTGCCAGCAGGGGTATCGGGAATGGAAACACCATATATTTT.

V and J are TRBV28 and TRBJ1-1; TRBD1 agrees at 9 bases. The ends lost 1 base at V and 4 bases at J; junction bases unmatched: 10. CDR1 is MDHEN, CDR2 SYDVKM, per germline. This CDR3 spans 17 amino acids. The CDR3 protein is CASSLSGTGRLATEAFF. The CDR3 coding sequence is TGTGCCAGCAGTTTATCAGGGACAGGGAGGTTGGCCACTGAAGCTTTCTTT.

This clone has more than one count but fewer than ten. The V gene is TRBV5-4, the J gene TRBJ1-3; TRBD1 matches 8 bases. Per germline, CDR1 SGHNT and CDR2 YYREEE (reference sequence). The CDR3 has 14 residues. Unmatched junction bases numbered 4, after V lost 5 bases and J lost 3 bases. The CDR3, as DNA: TGTGCCAGCAGTAACAGGGGGTATGGAAACACCATATATTTT. This codes for CASSNRGYGNTIYF.

This rearrangement joins TRBV29-1 to TRBJ1-1; D unclear. The V and J ends lost 7 bases and 3 bases respectively, with 9 bases between them. CDR1 is SQVTM, CDR2 ANQGSEA, per germline. This CDR3 is 11 amino acids long. The CDR3 nucleotides read TGCAGCGGTATCTTGGACACTGAAGCTTTCTTT. It is translated as CSGILDTEAFF. The full variable domain, in which reference TRBV29-1 and TRBJ1-1 provide the parts outside the CDR3, is SAVISQKPSRDICQRGTSLTIQCQVDSQVTMMFWYRQQPGQSLTLIATANQGSEATYESGFVIDKFPISRPNLTFSTLTVSNMSPEDSSIYLCSGILDTEAFFGQGTRLTVV.

J is TRBJ1-1 and V is TRBV7-8; tentatively, D is TRBD1 (6 bases). This CDR3 comprises 14 residues. CDR1 and CDR2 from the germline V gene are SGHVS and FQNEAQ. V was trimmed by 2 bases and J by 0 bases, leaving 7 bases between them. The CDR3 region has the DNA TGTGCCAGCAGCTTAAACAGGGTGAACACTGAAGCTTTCTTT. Protein: CASSLNRVNTEAFF.

This rearrangement joins TRBV6-6 to TRBJ2-7, with 7 bases that match TRBD1. J lost 2 bases, V lost 0 bases, and 4 bases had no gene match. This CDR3 is built from 15 residues. Germline V lookup: CDR1 MNHNY, CDR2 SVGAGI (reference sequence). The CDR3 reads CASSYSGQNPYEQYF. CDR3 nucleotides: TGTGCCAGCAGTTACTCGGGACAGAACCCCTACGAGCAGTACTTC.

The V and J genes are TRBV19 and TRBJ1-5; possibly TRBD1 for D (5 bases). The CDR3 totals 16 residues. Germline-derived CDR1 and CDR2 are LNHDA and SQIVND (reference sequence). V was trimmed by 9 bases and J by 3 bases, leaving 21 bases between them. CDR3 in DNA: TGTGCCAGCTATAGTCGGACGGGGACGGCCAATCAGCCCCAGCATTTT. Translation gives CASYSRTGTANQPQHF.

CDR3 sequence (DNA): TGTGCCAGCAGCGGTGGGGACGCTGGGTACAATGAGCAGTTCTTC. Its translation is CASSGGDAGYNEQFF. The chain couples TRBV9 to TRBJ2-1; D possibly matches TRBD1 or TRBD2 (5 bases each). Germline assignment: CDR1 SGDLS and CDR2 YYNGEE. CDR3 length: 15 amino acids. Trimming took 3 bases from V and 4 from J, leaving 14 bases between them.

The rearrangement joins TRBV6-6 to TRBJ1-2; D call uncertain. In germline, CDR1 is MNHNY, CDR2 SVGAGI (reference sequence). Trimming cost V 0 bases and J 4 bases, with 12 bases left between them. There are 15 residues in the CDR3. CDR3 residues: CASSYSSWQTYGYTF. CDR3 coding DNA: TGTGCCAGCAGTTACTCGAGTTGGCAGACCTATGGCTACACCTTC.

The V call is TRBV7-2, the J call TRBJ2-5, with a tentative D call TRBD1 (5 bases). This CDR3 has 13 residues. V lost 3 bases and J 4 bases, leaving 9 bases between the germline ends. Germline V gene sequence: CDR1 SGHTA, CDR2 FQGNSA. The chain's CDR3 is CASSFGQGETQYF. Here the CDR3 DNA reads TGTGCCAGCAGCTTCGGGCAGGGAGAGACCCAGTACTTC.

The V call is TRBV6-5, the J call TRBJ2-5; the D gene is possibly TRBD1 (6 bases). This CDR3 is built from 14 residues. The V end lost 5 bases, the J end lost 5 bases, and 15 bases lay between the germline ends. Germline CDR1 MNHEY, CDR2 SVGAGI. Here the CDR3 reads CASSDQGKRETQYF. CDR3 in DNA: TGTGCCAGCAGTGACCAGGGGAAACGCGAGACCCAGTACTTC.

The rearrangement uses TRBV11-2 and TRBJ1-1, with 7 bases matching TRBD1. Trimming removed 6 bases from V and 1 base from J; junction bases left unmatched: 5. The CDR3 runs to 14 residues. Germline V gene data show CDR1 as SGHAT and CDR2 as FQNNGV. CDR3 in amino acids: CASRADRANTEAFF. The CDR3 nucleotides are TGTGCCAGCAGAGCCGACAGGGCGAACACTGAAGCTTTCTTT.

The chain carries TRBV2 and TRBJ1-4; 9 positions agree with TRBD1. The CDR3 is 15 amino acids. In germline, CDR1 is SNHLY, CDR2 FYNNEI. Losses at the gene ends were 3 bases for V and 5 bases for J; bases not matched to a gene: 4. In DNA, the CDR3 is TGTGCCAGCAGTGACTCCGGGACAGGGAATGAAAAACTGTTTTTT. Its protein product is CASSDSGTGNEKLFF.

The rearrangement uses TRBV2 and TRBJ2-3, with 12 bases matching TRBD2. V was pared by 10 bases and J by 4 bases, with 12 bases of the junction left unmatched. CDR1 is SNHLY, CDR2 FYNNEI, per germline. This CDR3 has 16 amino acids. This CDR3 is CAIPKTTSGSADTQYF. The CDR3 region has the DNA TGTGCCATCCCAAAGACGACTAGCGGGAGTGCAGATACGCAGTATTTT.

CDR3 DNA sequence: TGCGCCAGCAGCTTGGGCGACTACAATGAGCAGTTCTTC. Protein: CASSLGDYNEQFF. The chain employs TRBV5-1 and TRBJ2-1, with unresolved D. The V gene lost 0 bases and the J gene lost 3 bases, with 4 bases spanning the gap. The V gene's germline CDR1 is SGHRS and CDR2 YFSETQ. This CDR3 has 13 residues.

The sample holds one count of this clone. The chain uses TRBV19 and TRBJ2-5, with 11 bases fitting TRBD1. The CDR3 covers 14 residues. From germline, CDR1 is LNHDA and CDR2 SQIVND (reference sequence). Unmatched junction bases numbered 5, after V lost 7 bases and J lost 4 bases. In DNA form, the CDR3 reads TGTGCCAGTACGGACAGGGGGCGCGGAGAGACCCAGTACTTC. Residues: CASTDRGRGETQYF.

The chain joins TRBV19 to TRBJ1-2, with D possibly being TRBD1 (5 bases). This CDR3 spans 15 amino acids. Germline-derived CDR1 and CDR2 are LNHDA and SQIVND (reference sequence). Trimming pared 4 bases from V and 4 bases from J, leaving 16 bases between. The CDR3: CASSTAGLGAYGYTF. The DNA of the CDR3 is TGTGCCAGTAGTACCGCGGGACTTGGGGCCTATGGCTACACCTTC.